This TCR beta chain was identified during a study of CD8+ T cells in alopecia areata. Treatment in this sample: oral pan-JAK inhibitor, 5-10 mg twice daily. Per the germline V gene, CDR1 is SGHRS and CDR2 is YFSETQ. This CDR3 contains 14 residues. V lost 0 bases and J lost 3; bases outside the gene matches: 2. Extraction and reverse transcription of RNA yielded cDNA as the sequencing template. The method was immunoSEQ multiplex PCR; TCRdb's version includes in-frame clones alone and lacks a portion of them. The sample holds about 190,000 clones, about 60% seen once. Sample: CD4+ T cells sorted from blood, taken at week 4, from a patient treated with tofacitinib. This chain links TRBV5-1 with TRBJ2-7; 8 bases align to TRBD1. This sequence was found in a human donor with alopecia areata. The CDR3 region is CASSLGQGYYEQYF. Written as DNA, the CDR3 is TGCGCCAGCAGCTTGGGACAGGGGTACTACGAGCAGTACTTC.